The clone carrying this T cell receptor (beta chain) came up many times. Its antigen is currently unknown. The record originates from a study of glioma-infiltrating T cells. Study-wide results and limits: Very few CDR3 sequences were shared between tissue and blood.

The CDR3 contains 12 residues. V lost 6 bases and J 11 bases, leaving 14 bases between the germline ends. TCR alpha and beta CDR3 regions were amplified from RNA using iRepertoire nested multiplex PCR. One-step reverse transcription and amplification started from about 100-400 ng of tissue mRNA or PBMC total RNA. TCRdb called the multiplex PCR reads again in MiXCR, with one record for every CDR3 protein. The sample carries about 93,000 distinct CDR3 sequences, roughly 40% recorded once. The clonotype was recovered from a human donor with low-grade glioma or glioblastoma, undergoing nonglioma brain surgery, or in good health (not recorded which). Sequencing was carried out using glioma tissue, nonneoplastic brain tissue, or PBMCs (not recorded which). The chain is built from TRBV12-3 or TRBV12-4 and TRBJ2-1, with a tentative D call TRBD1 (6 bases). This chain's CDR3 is CASSRPQGKQFF. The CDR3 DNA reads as TGTGCCAGCAGCCGGCCACAGGGTAAGCAGTTCTTC.